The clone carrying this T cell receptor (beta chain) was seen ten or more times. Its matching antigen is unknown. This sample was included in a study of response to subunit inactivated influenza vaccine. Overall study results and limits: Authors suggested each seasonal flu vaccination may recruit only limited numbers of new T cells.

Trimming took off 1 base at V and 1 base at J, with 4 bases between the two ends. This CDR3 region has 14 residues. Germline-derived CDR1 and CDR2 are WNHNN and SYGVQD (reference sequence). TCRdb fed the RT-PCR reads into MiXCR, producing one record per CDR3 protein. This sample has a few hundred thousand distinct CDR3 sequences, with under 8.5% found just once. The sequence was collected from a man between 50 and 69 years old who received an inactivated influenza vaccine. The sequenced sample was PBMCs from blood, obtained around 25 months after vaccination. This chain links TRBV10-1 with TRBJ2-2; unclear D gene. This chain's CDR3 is CASSEFLNTGELFF. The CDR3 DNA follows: TGCGCCAGCAGTGAGTTTCTGAACACCGGGGAGCTGTTTTTT.